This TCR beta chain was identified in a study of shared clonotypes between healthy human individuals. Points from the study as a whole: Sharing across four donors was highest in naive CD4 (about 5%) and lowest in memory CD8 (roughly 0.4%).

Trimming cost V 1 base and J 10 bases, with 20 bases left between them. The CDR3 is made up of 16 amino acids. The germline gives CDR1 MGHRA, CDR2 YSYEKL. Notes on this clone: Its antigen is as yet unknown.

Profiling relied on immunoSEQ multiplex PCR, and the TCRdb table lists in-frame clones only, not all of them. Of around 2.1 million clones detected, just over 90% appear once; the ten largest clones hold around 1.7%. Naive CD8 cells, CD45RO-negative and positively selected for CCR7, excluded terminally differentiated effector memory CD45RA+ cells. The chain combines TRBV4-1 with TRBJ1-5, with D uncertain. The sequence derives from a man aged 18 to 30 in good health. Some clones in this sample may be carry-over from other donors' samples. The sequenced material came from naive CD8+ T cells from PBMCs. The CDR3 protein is CASSQGQVKGIIPQHF. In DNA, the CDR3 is TGCGCCAGCAGCCAAGGCCAGGTTAAGGGTATAATACCCCAGCATTTT.